This T cell receptor beta chain was found in a study of blood T cell repertoires in COVID-19. Study-wide background: Both acute and convalescent COVID-19 samples were obtained from the United States, Italy and Spain.

Per the original methods: Estimated nucleated cell counts came from reference gene primer amplification. Libraries were prepared by immunoSEQ multiplex PCR; TCRdb keeps only in-frame clonotypes and omits some of them. V and J calls and clone size are as listed in that table; D and trimming were resolved from the DNA. The table has about 95,000 clones, 89% seen once. CDR3 length equals 15 residues. V trimming: 6 bases; J trimming: 1 base; junction bases outside the gene matches: 4. Germline CDR1 reads SNHLY; CDR2 reads FYNNEI. J is TRBJ2-7 and V is TRBV2; TRBD2 matches at 12 bases. This receptor was identified in an older woman with acute or convalescent COVID-19. Source material: peripheral blood. The CDR3 coding sequence is TGTGCCAGCAGCCGTACTAGCGGGAGGTCCTACGAGCAGTACTTC. It specifies CASSRTSGRSYEQYF.